This is a list of T cell receptor beta chains from one sample in a study of blood T cell repertoires in COVID-19. Clones were read by immunoSEQ multiplex PCR, and TCRdb kept only the in-frame ones, dropping some. The table has hundreds of thousands of clones, 87% seen once. Source material: peripheral blood. Receptor source: a woman aged 45-60 years with COVID-19, enrolled during active disease. Both conserved end residues are trimmed from each CDR3.

CDR3aa | v_gene | len
ATRLSGKVQY | TRBV6-6 | 10
ASSTGTGSYEQY | TRBV5-5 | 12
ASSIVIFNQPQH | TRBV19 | 12
ASSLSSGLT | TRBV7-8 | 9
ASSPNKQGGTEAF | TRBV4-1 | 13
ATGGAGSHGYT | TRBV24-1 | 11
ASSLYFGTVGNQPQH | TRBV7-2 | 15
ASSWGGQGAYNEQF | TRBV19 | 14
ASGLRRPDTQY | TRBV7-9 | 11
AWRHRQNTEAF | TRBV30 | 11
ASSLRDRSYEQY | TRBV7-6 | 12
AISDYANTVEAF | TRBV10-3 | 12
ASSQEGGPSYEQY | TRBV7-6 | 13
AFTTGANTEAF | TRBV30 | 11
ASSLDGSSDYNSPLH | TRBV5-1 | 15
ASSLDPGNYGYT | TRBV5-1 | 12
AIAPGQGAGTQY | TRBV10-3 | 12
ASSTTGGNYGYT | TRBV5-1 | 12
ASSPAGGTDTQY | TRBV3-1/TRBV3-2 | 12
ASSLAGVAGELF | TRBV11-2 | 12
SARGVWLDNEQF | TRBV29-1 | 12
ASRRTGRSGNTIY | TRBV6-5 | 13
ASSRDRGPTGELF | TRBV2 | 13
ASSPPEGQLSPNEKLF | TRBV7-2 | 16
AWTQGYGYT | TRBV30 | 9
ASSAIPGQGAGEQY | TRBV7-9 | 14
ASSPRVLIPYT | TRBV7-2 | 11
ATSDFGSATNEKLF | TRBV24-1 | 14
ASSQASGAYNEQF | TRBV4-3 | 13
ASSPGTSGRAGNEQF | TRBV7-8 | 15
ASMRDRSSNQPQH | TRBV27 | 13
ASSSQDRAGEKLF | TRBV5-8 | 13
ASSLQGVSYEQY | TRBV27 | 12
ASSFTSGRPDTQY | TRBV11-2 | 13
ASSTRQGQKLF | TRBV19 | 11
ASSANRTGNQPQH | TRBV6-4 | 13
ASSTSGTHRRETQY | TRBV27 | 14
AISALENEQF | TRBV10-3 | 10
ASSFGGSSYEQY | TRBV19 | 12
ASSRTDHYEQY | TRBV25-1 | 11
ASSLPLRVKGQNTEAF | TRBV5-1 | 16